These 21 T cell receptor beta chains share one sample of origin, sequenced in a study of control samples from healthy donors and cancer patients. Libraries were prepared by immunoSEQ multiplex PCR; TCRdb keeps only in-frame clonotypes and omits some of them. Here the sample spans 150,000 or so clones, 85% to 90% being singletons. Source material: blood. These receptors all come from a man aged 25-40 years in good health.

This rearrangement joins TRBV2 to TRBJ1-2; possibly TRBD1 for D (6 bases). Trimming took off 1 base at V and 3 bases at J, with 12 bases between the two ends. This CDR3 spans 15 amino acids. Germline CDR1 is SNHLY and CDR2 is FYNNEI. CDR3 coding DNA: TGTGCCAGCAGTGAAGGGACAGCCAGGTACTATGGCTACACCTTC. It translates to CASSEGTARYYGYTF.

This chain connects TRBV20-1 to TRBJ2-1; D may match TRBD1 or TRBD2 (5 bases each). This CDR3 contains 15 residues. Germline CDR1 DFQATT, CDR2 SNEGSKA (reference sequence). Between the trimmed V and J ends, which lost 3 bases and 4 bases, there was a span of 16 bases. The CDR3 is CSASSQGRGYNEQFF. The CDR3 DNA follows: TGCAGTGCTAGTTCGCAGGGAAGAGGGTACAATGAGCAGTTCTTC.

The rearrangement joins TRBV29-1 to TRBJ1-1; possibly TRBD1 for D (5 bases). The CDR3 loop spans 11 amino acids. Germline V gene sequence: CDR1 SQVTM, CDR2 ANQGSEA. Trimming removed 1 base at V and 7 bases at J, with 7 bases between. CDR3 bases: TGCAGCGTTGAAGGGGGCGTTGAAGCTTTCTTT. Its translation: CSVEGGVEAFF.

The genes are TRBV27 and TRBJ1-5; perhaps TRBD1 as D (5 bases). The ends were cut back, 6 bases at V and 3 bases at J, with 12 bases in the middle. Germline-derived CDR1 and CDR2 are MNHEY and SMNVEV (reference sequence). The CDR3 runs to 14 residues. The CDR3, as DNA: TGTGCCAGCAGGCCGGGACGGCTCAATCAGCCCCAGCATTTT. This translates into CASRPGRLNQPQHF.

The chain joins TRBV11-3 to TRBJ2-1, with 7 bases aligning to TRBD1. The CDR3 has 16 residues. Per germline, CDR1 SGHNT and CDR2 YENEEA. Trimming cost V 5 bases and J 2 bases; bases outside gene matches: 9. CDR3 residues: CASSPSGTATYNEQFF. Written as DNA, the CDR3 is TGTGCCAGCAGCCCGTCCGGGACAGCTACCTACAATGAGCAGTTCTTC.

The chain is built from TRBV4-1 and TRBJ1-6; maybe TRBD1 (5 bases). Germline assignment: CDR1 MGHRA and CDR2 YSYEKL. CDR3 length: 15 amino acids. The V gene lost 2 bases and the J gene lost 6 bases, with 11 bases spanning the gap. The chain's CDR3 is CASSQFAGPNSPLHF. CDR3 nucleotides: TGCGCCAGCAGCCAATTTGCAGGGCCTAATTCACCCCTCCACTTT.

The chain is built from TRBV10-3 and TRBJ2-3; D tentatively fits TRBD1 or TRBD2 (5 bases each). V gave up 4 bases and J gave up 2 bases, with 10 bases separating them. From germline, CDR1 is ENHRY and CDR2 SYGVKD. The CDR3 contains 14 residues. CDR3 sequence (DNA): TGTGCCATCAGTGGGGACGGAGCCACAGATACGCAGTATTTT. As protein: CAISGDGATDTQYF.

The genes are TRBV19 and TRBJ2-5; TRBD1 matches 7 bases. The V gene's germline CDR1 is LNHDA and CDR2 SQIVND (reference sequence). The V gene end was trimmed by 5 bases and the J gene end by 5 bases; junction bases not matched to a gene: 8. CDR3 length: 14 amino acids. CDR3 nucleotide sequence: TGTGCCAGTAGTCGTATGGACAGGATTGAGACCCAGTACTTC. This sequence encodes CASSRMDRIETQYF.

The chain is built from TRBV24-1 and TRBJ2-2, with 7 positions matching TRBD2. Germline CDR1 and CDR2: KGHDR and SFDVKD. This CDR3 spans 16 amino acids. The V segment lost 3 bases and the J segment 6 bases; nucleotides outside the gene matches: 9. CDR3 nucleotides: TGTGCCACCAGTGATGGGGTGACTAGCAAACCCGGGGAGCTGTTTTTT. Its protein product is CATSDGVTSKPGELFF.

The chain links TRBV4-3 to TRBJ2-1; TRBD2 matches 8 bases. The CDR3 consists of 16 residues. The ends lost 1 base at V and 7 bases at J; junction bases unmatched: 9. CDR1 is LGHNA, CDR2 YSLEER, per germline. The CDR3 DNA sequence: TGCGCCAGCAGCCAAGGAGGGGCGGGAGGTTGGAATGAGCAGTTCTTC. Protein product: CASSQGGAGGWNEQFF.

V gene TRBV18 combines with J gene TRBJ2-3; 14 nucleotides align to TRBD2. CDR1 is KGHSH and CDR2 is LQKENI in the germline V gene. The junction had 11 bases not matched to a gene; V was cut back by 2 bases and J by 1 base. This CDR3 region has 20 residues. CDR3 nucleotides: TGTGCCAGCTCACCAAGAGGACTAGCGGGAGGAGGGTTTGGCACAGATACGCAGTATTTT. It is translated as CASSPRGLAGGGFGTDTQYF.

In this sample, this clone turned up once. The rearrangement joins TRBV5-1 to TRBJ2-1; D may be TRBD1 (6 bases). V was cut by 0 bases and J by 2 bases, with 12 bases left in between. The CDR3 covers 16 residues. Germline V gene lookup returns CDR1 SGHRS and CDR2 YFSETQ. CDR3 coding DNA: TGCGCCAGCAGCTTGGGACAGGCGGAAACCTACAATGAGCAGTTCTTC. Translation: CASSLGQAETYNEQFF.

The chain carries TRBV12-3 or TRBV12-4 and TRBJ2-5; D may be TRBD1 (5 bases). V gave up 6 bases and J gave up 5 bases, with 13 bases separating them. The CDR3 contains 13 residues. In nucleotides, the CDR3 is TGTGCCAGCAGATTACAGGACCGGGAGACCCAGTACTTC. Translating it yields CASRLQDRETQYF.

This chain connects TRBV28 to TRBJ1-3, with D perhaps matching TRBD1 (5 bases). This CDR3 is built from 16 residues. The germline V and J ends were trimmed by 5 bases and 7 bases, with 21 bases remaining between them. Per the germline V gene, CDR1 is MDHEN and CDR2 is SYDVKM. The CDR3 DNA follows: TGTGCCAGCAGTGCCCTCCCAGGGTCGGGGCCGAACACCATATATTTT. It specifies CASSALPGSGPNTIYF.

The chain carries TRBV27 and TRBJ2-5, with D possibly being TRBD2 (6 bases). The CDR3 runs to 15 residues. Looked up from germline, CDR1 is MNHEY and CDR2 is SMNVEV (reference sequence). V lost 6 bases, J lost 1 base, and 15 bases lay in between. CDR3 loop: CASSHGGRAQETQYF. CDR3 bases: TGTGCCAGCAGCCACGGGGGACGAGCCCAAGAGACCCAGTACTTC.

The genes are TRBV3-1 (or the pseudogene TRBV3-2) and TRBJ2-2, with TRBD2 matching 8 bases. Trimming cost V 1 base and J 2 bases; bases outside gene matches: 18. The CDR3 runs to 21 residues. CDR1 LGHDT and CDR2 YNNKEL come from the germline V gene (reference sequence). The CDR3 DNA is TGTGCCAGCAGCCAAGTCGCGGGGGGAACGCGGGGGATACAAAACACCGGGGAGCTGTTTTTT. Protein: CASSQVAGGTRGIQNTGELFF.

The rearrangement uses TRBV5-1 and TRBJ2-4; TRBD1 aligns across 7 bases. Germline values: CDR1 SGHRS, CDR2 YFSETQ. Losses at the gene ends were 2 bases for V and 4 bases for J; bases not matched to a gene: 6. The CDR3 has 15 amino acids. In DNA, the CDR3 is TGCGCCAGCAGCTTACCCGGGACAGAGAAAAACATTCAGTACTTC. Protein sequence: CASSLPGTEKNIQYF.

The J gene is TRBJ2-5, the V gene TRBV7-6, with 11 positions matching TRBD1. CDR3 length equals 15 residues. Trimming took 3 bases from V and 3 from J; bases not matched to a gene: 3. Germline CDR1 is SGHVS and CDR2 is FNYEAQ. CDR3 sequence (DNA): TGTGCCAGCAGCTTGGGACAGGGGGATGAAGAGACCCAGTACTTC. Translation: CASSLGQGDEETQYF.

The chain is built from TRBV7-2 and TRBJ2-7; 7 nucleotides match TRBD2. Germline values: CDR1 SGHTA, CDR2 FQGNSA. There are 15 residues in the CDR3. With 1 base clipped from V and 1 base from J, the junction kept 4 bases outside the gene matches. CDR3 sequence reads: CASSLGMGGSYEQYF. Written as DNA, the CDR3 is TGTGCCAGCAGCTTAGGAATGGGGGGGTCCTACGAGCAGTACTTC.

This clone has only one observation. J is TRBJ2-5 and V is TRBV5-5, with a possible D match to TRBD1 (6 bases). V lost 2 bases and J 2 bases, leaving 10 bases between the germline ends. This CDR3 region has 14 residues. Germline CDR1 is SGHKS and CDR2 is YYEKEE (reference sequence). This CDR3 reads CASSFGTLQETQYF. The CDR3 region has the DNA TGTGCCAGCAGCTTCGGGACACTTCAAGAGACCCAGTACTTC.

The table lists this clone with a count of one. The chain is built from TRBV19 and TRBJ1-4; D is ambiguous. Trimming removed 10 bases at V and 0 bases at J, with 12 bases between. CDR3 length: 14 residues. Per germline, CDR1 LNHDA and CDR2 SQIVND (reference sequence). The CDR3 spells CATADGTTNEKLFF. The DNA for the CDR3 is TGTGCCACCGCAGACGGAACAACTAATGAAAAACTGTTTTTT.